This T cell receptor beta chain came from a study of blood T cell repertoires in COVID-19. Looking at the study overall: Cohort 3 recovery required two negative PCRs, clearance, or symptom resolution. Acute-phase and convalescent COVID-19 samples originated in the United States, Italy and Spain.

Assay used: immunoSEQ multiplex PCR; TCRdb lists only in-frame clones, some missing. This sample has 300,000 to 450,000 clones; more than 70% occur once, and the top ten carry more than 1.5%. J was trimmed by 5 bases and V by 0 bases; bases with no gene match: 1. Germline values: CDR1 SGHRS, CDR2 YFSETQ. The CDR3 contains 13 residues. This clone has a handful of counts. Participants were aged roughly 18 to 90 years, lived in under 30 US areas, and enrolled virtually. Each participant's cohort was designated according to participant-reported clinical history. Material: PBMCs or T cells enriched from blood (not recorded which). This TCR came from a man in his forties or fifties in a cohort exposed to, infected with or recovered from COVID-19 (not recorded which). This chain links TRBV5-1 with TRBJ2-7; 8 bases are shared with TRBD2. The CDR3 loop reads CASSLAGGHEQYF. DNA for the CDR3: TGCGCCAGCAGCTTGGCGGGAGGGCACGAGCAGTACTTC.